Each of the 21 T cell receptor beta chains below was sequenced from the same sample in a study of cytomegalovirus exposure and HLA in healthy donors. Amplification used 60 Vbeta primers and 13 Jbeta primers. The assay was immunoSEQ multiplex PCR, and TCRdb's table has in-frame clones only and misses some. The sample contains approximately 100,000 clones, about 85% of which appear only once. Sequencing was done on a sample of PBMCs. These receptors were collected from a man aged 35-49 years in good health and CMV-seropositive.

The chain links TRBV5-6 to TRBJ2-5; TRBD1 matches 8 bases. The CDR3 is made up of 14 amino acids. Germline V CDR1 and CDR2: SGHDT, YYEEEE. V was pared by 4 bases and J by 4 bases, with 6 bases of the junction left unmatched. In DNA, the CDR3 is TGTGCCAGCAGCCCGACAGGGGTAAGAGAGACCCAGTACTTC. Its protein is CASSPTGVRETQYF.

This chain connects TRBV7-6 to TRBJ1-1, with 7 bases aligning to TRBD1. Germline CDR1 and CDR2: SGHVS and FNYEAQ. Trimming removed 1 base from V and 3 bases from J; junction bases left unmatched: 5. The CDR3 covers 15 residues. CDR3 sequence: CASSLGGQGDTEAFF. CDR3 DNA: TGTGCCAGCAGCTTAGGGGGGCAGGGGGACACTGAAGCTTTCTTT.

The chain is built from TRBV19 and TRBJ2-4, with 7 bases lining up with TRBD1. V was clipped by 9 bases and J by 3 bases; unmatched bases: 5. This CDR3 region has 13 residues. Per germline, CDR1 LNHDA and CDR2 SQIVND (reference sequence). The CDR3 spells CASRDRHKNIQYF. The CDR3 DNA reads TGTGCCAGCCGGGACAGACACAAAAACATTCAGTACTTC.

This rearrangement joins TRBV5-1 to TRBJ2-1, with 10 bases fitting TRBD1. The V gene end was trimmed by 0 bases and the J gene end by 1 base; junction bases not matched to a gene: 4. Germline loops: CDR1 SGHRS, CDR2 YFSETQ. CDR3 length: 17 amino acids. For the CDR3, the DNA is TGCGCCAGCAGCTTGGTAGGGACAGGGGCATCCTACAATGAGCAGTTCTTC. Its translation is CASSLVGTGASYNEQFF.

The rearrangement joins TRBV29-1 to TRBJ2-7; maybe TRBD1 (6 bases). This CDR3 has 12 amino acids. With 5 bases removed from V and 6 bases from J, the gap between germline ends came to 14 bases. Germline CDR1 is SQVTM and CDR2 is ANQGSEA. The CDR3, as DNA: TGCAGCGTTCGGCAGGGGCCCGGCGAGCAGTACTTC. It yields the protein CSVRQGPGEQYF.

The chain employs TRBV28 and TRBJ2-3; 7 bases agree with TRBD2. The V gene end was trimmed by 7 bases and the J gene end by 6 bases; junction bases not matched to a gene: 13. The CDR3 is 15 amino acids. Per the germline V gene, CDR1 is MDHEN and CDR2 is SYDVKM. The CDR3 DNA reads TGTGCCAGCACCCCCTCGTGGGGAGCGGGGGATACGCAGTATTTT. Amino acid sequence: CASTPSWGAGDTQYF.

The gene calls are TRBV4-1 and TRBJ1-1, with a possible D match to TRBD1 (5 bases). This CDR3 contains 16 residues. The V end was cut by 0 bases, the J end by 3 bases, with 14 bases between. Germline CDR1 and CDR2: MGHRA and YSYEKL. CDR3 amino acids: CASSQEDMRLDTEAFF. CDR3 DNA sequence: TGCGCCAGCAGCCAAGAGGACATGAGGTTGGACACTGAAGCTTTCTTT.

Here the CDR3 reads CASSRRQGTYEQYF. As DNA, the CDR3 is TGTGCCAGCAGCCGACGACAGGGCACCTACGAGCAGTACTTC. The chain joins TRBV7-2 to TRBJ2-7, with 7 bases that match TRBD1. The CDR3 sequence is 14 residues long. Per germline, CDR1 SGHTA and CDR2 FQGNSA. V was clipped by 5 bases and J by 2 bases; unmatched bases: 6.

This chain joins TRBV25-1 and TRBJ2-3; 8 bases align to TRBD2. Germline V gene data show CDR1 as MGHDK and CDR2 as SYGVNS. The CDR3 is 15 residues long. The V gene end was trimmed by 5 bases and the J gene end by 4 bases; junction bases not matched to a gene: 8. Written as DNA, the CDR3 is TGTGCCAGCAGTATTATAGCGGGGAGTGCAGATACGCAGTATTTT. It is translated as CASSIIAGSADTQYF.

The chain couples TRBV6-5 to TRBJ2-1; 8 nucleotides line up with TRBD1. The J segment lost 9 bases and the V segment lost 5 bases, leaving 12 bases of the junction unmatched. The length of the CDR3 is 15 residues. In germline, CDR1 is MNHEY, CDR2 SVGAGI. The CDR3 nucleotides read TGTGCCAGCAGTCGAAACAGGGGGAGAATTAGTGAGCAGTTCTTC. It encodes CASSRNRGRISEQFF.

The J gene is TRBJ2-1, the V gene TRBV9, with unresolved D. The CDR3 runs 15 residues. The V gene's germline CDR1 is SGDLS and CDR2 YYNGEE. The V end was cut by 3 bases, the J end by 0 bases, with 10 bases between. CDR3 in amino acids: CASSGIPSSYNEQFF. The CDR3 DNA follows: TGTGCCAGCAGCGGTATCCCCAGCTCCTACAATGAGCAGTTCTTC. Looking up the rest from reference TRBV9 and TRBJ2-1 gives the full variable domain: DSGVTQTPKHLITATGQRVTLRCSPRSGDLSVYWYQQSLDQGLQFLIQYYNGEERAKGNILERFSAQQFPDLHSELNLSSLELGDSALYFCASSGIPSSYNEQFFGPGTRLTVL.

This clone was observed once. This rearrangement joins TRBV28 to TRBJ2-3; TRBD2 matches 9 bases. The V gene's germline CDR1 is MDHEN and CDR2 SYDVKM. The CDR3 has 15 amino acids. V lost 3 bases to trimming and J lost 4 bases; unmatched junction nucleotides: 5. This CDR3 reads CASSFRGLAADTQYF. The CDR3 nucleotides are TGTGCCAGCAGTTTCCGGGGACTAGCAGCAGATACGCAGTATTTT.

The chain carries TRBV5-1 and TRBJ2-5; 7 positions match TRBD1. The CDR3 is 16 amino acids. Germline V lookup: CDR1 SGHRS, CDR2 YFSETQ. J lost 3 bases, V lost 2 bases, and 10 bases had no gene match. The CDR3 is CASSFHRGQVKETQYF. In nucleotides, the CDR3 is TGCGCCAGCAGCTTCCATAGGGGGCAGGTAAAAGAGACCCAGTACTTC.

The J gene is TRBJ2-5, the V gene TRBV2, with D possibly TRBD1 on 5 matching bases. The V end lost 4 bases, the J end lost 5 bases, and 14 bases lay between the germline ends. The CDR3 sequence is 14 residues long. The germline V gene encodes CDR1 SNHLY and CDR2 FYNNEI. CDR3 residues: CASSAPAQGETQYF. DNA for the CDR3: TGTGCCAGCAGTGCCCCAGCTCAGGGTGAGACCCAGTACTTC.

The chain is built from TRBV18 and TRBJ2-5, with 7 bases aligning to TRBD1. CDR1 is KGHSH, CDR2 LQKENI, per germline. There are 15 residues in the CDR3. Germline trimming cut 6 bases from V and 5 bases from J; bases unmatched to any gene: 12. As DNA, the CDR3 is TGTGCCAGCTCCCGGTGGACAAGGGGGCCTGAGACCCAGTACTTC. Translation gives CASSRWTRGPETQYF.

The chain recombines TRBV5-4 with TRBJ2-5, with 10 positions matching TRBD2. The CDR3 sequence is 17 residues long. Germline trimming cut 0 bases from V and 11 bases from J; bases unmatched to any gene: 16. Germline-derived CDR1 and CDR2 are SGHNT and YYREEE (reference sequence). In DNA form, the CDR3 reads TGTGCCAGCAGCTTGGCCTCAATGGGACTAGCGACGAAAGAGCAGTACTTC. It translates to CASSLASMGLATKEQYF.

This chain joins TRBV5-6 and TRBJ2-2; TRBD1 matches at 8 bases. Germline V gene lookup returns CDR1 SGHDT and CDR2 YYEEEE. The J segment lost 3 bases and the V segment lost 1 base, leaving 2 bases of the junction unmatched. The CDR3 spans 15 residues. CDR3 region: CASSLLQGDTGELFF. Written as DNA, the CDR3 is TGTGCCAGCAGCTTGTTACAGGGGGACACCGGGGAGCTGTTTTTT.

The chain joins TRBV7-6 to TRBJ1-5, with 7 bases fitting TRBD1. The junction had 2 bases not matched to a gene; V was cut back by 0 bases and J by 6 bases. The germline V gene encodes CDR1 SGHVS and CDR2 FNYEAQ. There are 14 residues in the CDR3. The DNA of the CDR3 is TGTGCCAGCAGCTTAGCAGGGGGCGGTCAGCCCCAGCATTTT. It translates to CASSLAGGGQPQHF.

The gene calls are TRBV29-1 and TRBJ1-2; D remains unclear. The CDR3 consists of 13 residues. V dropped 5 bases and J dropped 4 bases, with 14 bases sitting between them. Germline CDR1 reads SQVTM; CDR2 reads ANQGSEA. In DNA form, the CDR3 reads TGCAGCGTTTTAAATAGAGAGCTCTATGGCTACACCTTC. As protein: CSVLNRELYGYTF.

The CDR3 here is CASSTSGLAGRGIFF. CDR3 nucleotides: TGTGCCAGCAGCACCTCCGGACTAGCGGGACGGGGGATTTTCTTC. This chain connects TRBV7-9 to TRBJ2-1, with 12 bases aligning to TRBD2. Germline V lookup: CDR1 SEHNR, CDR2 FQNEAQ (reference sequence). V shed 5 bases and J 16 bases; nucleotides not matched to a gene: 15. The CDR3 contains 15 residues.

This chain links TRBV5-1 with TRBJ2-7; TRBD1 might be the D (7 bases). CDR1 and CDR2 from the germline V gene are SGHRS and YFSETQ. CDR3 size: 13 residues. Trimming removed 5 bases at V and 3 bases at J, with 12 bases between. The CDR3: CASRPQGGYEQYF. The DNA for the CDR3 is TGCGCCAGCAGACCTCAGGGGGGCTACGAGCAGTACTTC.